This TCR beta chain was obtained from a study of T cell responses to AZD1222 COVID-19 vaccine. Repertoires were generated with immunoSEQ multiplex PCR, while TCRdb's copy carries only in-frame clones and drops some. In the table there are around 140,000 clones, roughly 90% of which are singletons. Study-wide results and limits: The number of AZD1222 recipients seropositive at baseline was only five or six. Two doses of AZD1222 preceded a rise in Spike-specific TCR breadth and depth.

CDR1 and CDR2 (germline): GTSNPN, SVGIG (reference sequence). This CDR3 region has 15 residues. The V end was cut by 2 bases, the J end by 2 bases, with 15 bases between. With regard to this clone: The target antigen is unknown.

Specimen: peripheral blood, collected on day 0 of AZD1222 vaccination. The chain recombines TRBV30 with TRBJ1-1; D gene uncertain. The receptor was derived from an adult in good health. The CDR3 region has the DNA TGTGCCTGGAGTTTTAACGGACTGCTAAACACTGAAGCTTTCTTT. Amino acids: CAWSFNGLLNTEAFF. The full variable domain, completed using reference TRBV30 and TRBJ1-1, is SQTIHQWPATLVQPVGSPLSLECTVEGTSNPNLYWYRQAAGRGLQLLFYSVGIGQISSEVPQNLSASRPQDRQFILSSKKLLLSDSGFYLCAWSFNGLLNTEAFFGQGTRLTVV.